These 12 T cell receptor beta chains came from one sample sequenced in a study of beta chain features in type 1 diabetes. TCRB transcripts that were expressed got sequenced, as all of the isolated RNA had been reverse transcribed. The data were produced by immunoSEQ multiplex PCR, yet TCRdb's version contains in-frame clones alone and is incomplete. The sample consists of over 700,000 clones, roughly a sixth of them appearing once. Sequencing was performed on naive CD4+ T cells from blood. The receptor source for this set is a young woman in good health.

The rearrangement uses TRBV7-9 and TRBJ1-1; TRBD1 agrees at 7 bases. Trimming removed 1 base from V and 1 base from J; junction bases left unmatched: 9. Germline V gene data show CDR1 as SEHNR and CDR2 as FQNEAQ (reference sequence). The CDR3 is made up of 17 amino acids. CDR3 sequence: CASSLVTGAYGNTEAFF. CDR3 coding DNA: TGTGCCAGCAGCTTAGTCACAGGGGCCTATGGGAACACTGAAGCTTTCTTT.

This clone has more than one count but fewer than ten. CDR3 region: CASSPPGFSGNTIYF. CDR3 sequence (DNA): TGTGCCAGCAGCCCCCCCGGCTTCTCTGGAAACACCATATATTTT. The rearrangement uses TRBV7-2 and TRBJ1-3; no firm D call. CDR3 length equals 15 residues. Trimming removed 5 bases at V and 0 bases at J, with 11 bases between. Germline V gives CDR1 SGHTA, CDR2 FQGNSA.

In this sample, this clone turned up a few times. The chain carries TRBV28 and TRBJ1-2; 7 bases agree with TRBD1. V trimming: 6 bases; J trimming: 5 bases; junction bases outside the gene matches: 9. The CDR3 runs to 14 residues. Germline CDR1 and CDR2: MDHEN and SYDVKM. The CDR3 here is CASSQGNRGYGYTF. The CDR3 DNA follows: TGTGCCAGCAGCCAGGGGAACAGGGGATATGGCTACACCTTC.

A few counts support this clone. The rearrangement joins TRBV4-3 to TRBJ2-1; D gene unclear. V lost 0 bases and J 4 bases, leaving 7 bases between the germline ends. The CDR3 is 14 residues long. In germline, CDR1 is LGHNA, CDR2 YSLEER. CDR3 region: CASSQDRRYNEQFF. Written as DNA, the CDR3 is TGCGCCAGCAGCCAAGATCGACGGTACAATGAGCAGTTCTTC.

The J gene is TRBJ2-1, the V gene TRBV28, with unresolved D. There are 13 residues in the CDR3. Germline V gene lookup returns CDR1 MDHEN and CDR2 SYDVKM. The V end was cut by 8 bases, the J end by 8 bases, with 16 bases between. The CDR3 bases are TGTGCCAGCCGGGCCTTCTTAAACCATGAGCAGTTCTTC. Translation gives CASRAFLNHEQFF.

The table lists this clone with a few counts. The chain has TRBV9 and TRBJ2-2; TRBD1 aligns across 8 bases. The CDR3 has 15 amino acids. In germline, CDR1 is SGDLS, CDR2 YYNGEE. With V trimmed by 0 bases and J by 5 bases, 3 bases remained unmatched. The CDR3 DNA follows: TGTGCCAGCAGCGTAGGAGGACAGGGTACCGGGGAGCTGTTTTTT. Protein product: CASSVGGQGTGELFF.

This chain uses TRBV6-5 with TRBJ2-1, with D hard to call. The V end was cut by 0 bases, the J end by 10 bases, with 13 bases between. The germline gives CDR1 MNHEY, CDR2 SVGAGI. The CDR3 has 14 residues. The CDR3 region has the DNA TGTGCCAGCAGTTACTCCGGAGCGCATTGGGAGCAGTTCTTC. Translation gives CASSYSGAHWEQFF.

The V gene is TRBV5-6, the J gene TRBJ2-3; 14 positions match TRBD2. The germline gives CDR1 SGHDT, CDR2 YYEEEE. V shed 4 bases, J shed 3 bases, and the junction held 10 bases outside the gene matches. This CDR3 spans 18 amino acids. The CDR3 coding sequence is TGTGCCAGCAGCCTCTGGACTAGCGGGAGGACAGAAACAGATACGCAGTATTTT. Protein sequence: CASSLWTSGRTETDTQYF.

As regards this clone: Because the CDR3's place on the DNA is in doubt, the DNA is left out and the CDR3 is given as listed by TCRdb. The chain joins TRBV7-2 to TRBJ2-7; the table names TRBD1, a call not compared with the DNA. Germline V lookup: CDR1 SGHTA, CDR2 FQGNSA. The CDR3 extends over 15 residues, inclusive of both ends. Here the CDR3 reads CASSQSFGPGYEQYF.

This chain joins TRBV5-4 and TRBJ2-5; 13 bases are a match to TRBD2. With V trimmed by 7 bases and J by 10 bases, 10 bases remained unmatched. Germline V CDR1 and CDR2: SGHNT, YYREEE (reference sequence). CDR3 length equals 14 residues. The CDR3 is CASRRRGLAGDQYF. Here the CDR3 DNA reads TGTGCCAGCCGGAGGAGAGGACTAGCGGGAGACCAGTACTTC.

A word on this clone: The sample carries other DNA sequences with the same CDR3. The rearrangement links TRBV7-9 to TRBJ2-1; 13 bases fit TRBD2. Germline V CDR1 and CDR2: SEHNR, FQNEAQ (reference sequence). V lost 5 bases, J lost 1 base, and 2 bases stayed unmatched. CDR3 length: 16 residues. In DNA form, the CDR3 reads TGTGCCAGCAGCCGGACTAGCGGGAGTTCCTACAATGAGCAGTTCTTC. Translation: CASSRTSGSSYNEQFF.

There are a few counts of this clone. The V gene is TRBV7-9, the J gene TRBJ2-7; TRBD1 matches 9 bases. The CDR3 has 15 residues. Germline-derived CDR1 and CDR2 are SEHNR and FQNEAQ (reference sequence). V was clipped by 2 bases and J by 3 bases; unmatched bases: 5. The CDR3 nucleotides read TGTGCCAGCAGCTTACCGGACAGGGGCTACTACGAGCAGTACTTC. It is translated as CASSLPDRGYYEQYF.